This entry concerns a single T cell receptor beta chain. This entry is derived from a study of blood T cell repertoires in COVID-19. Study-wide context: Spain, Italy and the United States supplied samples that represented acute and convalescent COVID-19. T cells, B-cell-depleted T cells, or PBMCs supplied cDNA or gDNA.

Germline V gene data show CDR1 as SGHDN and CDR2 as FVKESK. The CDR3 spans 17 residues. With 4 bases clipped from V and 5 bases from J, the junction kept 10 bases outside the gene matches. How the authors handled the data: Estimation of nucleated cell counts was performed using reference gene primer amplification. TCRdb's copy holds only in-frame clones and misses some; the assay was immunoSEQ multiplex PCR. For V, J and clone size, that table is used; D and trimming come from the DNA. This table holds some 270,000 clones, roughly 86% found once. The receptor's source is a woman aged 55-75 years who had recovered from COVID-19. The sequenced material came from peripheral blood. The rearrangement joins TRBV14 to TRBJ2-1; 11 bases match TRBD2. As DNA, the CDR3 is TGTGCCAGCAGCCCGGCTAGACTAGCGGGGTTTAACAATGAGCAGTTCTTC. Translating it yields CASSPARLAGFNNEQFF.